This TCR beta chain was captured in a study of blood T cell repertoires in COVID-19. As for the study in general: The samples span acute and convalescent COVID-19 from the United States, Italy and Spain.

The sample holds a few counts of this clone. Libraries were prepared by immunoSEQ multiplex PCR; TCRdb keeps only in-frame clonotypes and omits some of them. Here the sample spans 200,000 to 300,000 clones, around 83% being singletons. This CDR3 is 14 amino acids long. Germline-derived CDR1 and CDR2 are GTSNPN and SVGIG (reference sequence). Trimming shortened V by 3 bases and J by 0 bases, and 8 bases separated the two germline ends. The sequencing input was peripheral blood. The clonotype comes from a woman aged 18-29 years with acute or convalescent COVID-19. The J gene is TRBJ2-2, the V gene TRBV30, with TRBD2 as a possible D gene (6 bases). The DNA for the CDR3 is TGTGCCTGGAGGCGGGACTCGAACACCGGGGAGCTGTTTTTT. This codes for CAWRRDSNTGELFF.